Here is one T cell receptor (beta chain) with its context. The data originate from a study of OX40 agonist ivuxolimab in advanced cancers. With 3 bases removed from V and 6 bases from J, the gap between germline ends came to 8 bases. The germline V gene encodes CDR1 DFQATT and CDR2 SNEGSKA (reference sequence). CDR3 length equals 11 residues. Libraries were prepared by immunoSEQ multiplex PCR; TCRdb keeps only in-frame clonotypes and omits some of them. The sample lists more than 80,000 clones; 85% to 95% were seen once. The sequence was collected from an adult with an advanced solid tumor such as melanoma, head and neck, liver or kidney cancer. The chain joins TRBV20-1 to TRBJ1-1; D is ambiguous. Specimen: CD4+ or CD8+ T cells sorted from blood, collected in a trial of the OX40 agonist ivuxolimab. In DNA form, the CDR3 reads TGCAGTGCTAGGGAGGGTTCTGAAGCTTTCTTT. It specifies CSAREGSEAFF.